Listed below are T cell receptor beta chains from one sample, sequenced in a study of blood T cell repertoires in COVID-19. Clones were sequenced by immunoSEQ multiplex PCR, and TCRdb holds only the in-frame ones, with some missing. This sample has a few hundred thousand clones, with about 87% found just once. The sample was PBMCs or T cells enriched from blood (not recorded which). The receptors stem from a man aged 25-45 years who had recovered from COVID-19. CDR3s include the opening cysteine and the closing phenylalanine or tryptophan. The D gene is left open where the match is weak. The size field is filled for only some rows; it gives once, few, many or a size class.

TRBV7-8,.,TRBJ2-7,.,TGTGCCAGCAGCTTAGCGCAGAACGAGCAGTACTTC,CASSLAQNEQYF
TRBV4-2,.,TRBJ2-7,TRBD1,TGTGCCAGCAGCCAGGGGACAGGGTCCCCACTTATCTACGAGCAGTACTTC,CASSQGTGSPLIYEQYF
TRBV19,.,TRBJ2-2,TRBD1,TGTGCCAGTAGTAAACAGGGGCCCGGGGAGCTGTTTTTT,CASSKQGPGELFF
TRBV9,once,TRBJ2-1,TRBD2,TGTGCCAGCAGCGTCCGAGGGACTAGCGGAACCTACAATGAGCAGTTCTTC,CASSVRGTSGTYNEQFF
TRBV30,once,TRBJ2-7,.,TGTGCCTGGAGTGTACGATCAAGCCAACCTGGTCCCTACGAGCAGTACTTC,CAWSVRSSQPGPYEQYF
TRBV6-5,.,TRBJ2-7,TRBD1,TGTGCCAGCAGTTACCCCTCGGGACAGGCGTCCTACGAGCAGTACTTC,CASSYPSGQASYEQYF
TRBV9,.,TRBJ1-3,TRBD1,TGTGCCAGCAGCGCGGGACAGGGGGCCGGAAACACCATATATTTT,CASSAGQGAGNTIYF
TRBV19,once,TRBJ2-7,TRBD1,TGTGCCAGCCGGGGCCAAACGGGACAGGGCTCCTACGAGCAGTACTTC,CASRGQTGQGSYEQYF
TRBV5-5,.,TRBJ1-6,.,TGTGCCAGCAGCGTGAGGACGCAGGGCTTAAATTCACCCCTCCACTTT,CASSVRTQGLNSPLHF
TRBV11-3,.,TRBJ2-5,TRBD2,TGTGCCAGCAGCTTAGGCCCTAGCGGAGAGACCCAGTACTTC,CASSLGPSGETQYF
TRBV27,.,TRBJ1-1,TRBD1,TGTGCCAGCAGCAGGACAGGGAACACTGAAGCTTTCTTT,CASSRTGNTEAFF
TRBV2,once,TRBJ1-1,.,TGTGCCAGCAGGAGAGGGGGGGCTTCGGACACTGAAGCTTTCTTT,CASRRGGASDTEAFF
TRBV9,.,TRBJ2-3,TRBD2,TGTGCCAGCAGCGTAAGGACTAGCGGGGCGGGCACAGATACGCAGTATTTT,CASSVRTSGAGTDTQYF
TRBV21-1,.,TRBJ2-2,.,TGTGCCAGCAGCAAAGTCCGACTAGCGGGAAGGGCCGGGGAGCTGTTTTTT,CASSKVRLAGRAGELFF
TRBV9,.,TRBJ2-6,.,TGTGCCAGCAGCCCCTTGGCCTCTGGGGCCAACGTCCTGACTTTC,CASSPLASGANVLTF
TRBV4-2,.,TRBJ2-7,TRBD2,TGTGCCAGCAGCCCCGGGACTAGCGTCTACGAGCAGTACTTC,CASSPGTSVYEQYF
TRBV11-2,.,TRBJ1-3,.,TGTGCCAGCAGCTTAAACTTCAATTCCGGAAACACCATATATTTT,CASSLNFNSGNTIYF
TRBV13,many,TRBJ2-7,.,TGTGCCAGCAGCTTATCCCCCTTCTACGAGCAGTACTTC,CASSLSPFYEQYF
TRBV24-1,once,TRBJ2-3,.,TGTGCCACCAGTGTGAAGGGGGATCGAGAGAACCGGGATACGCAGTATTTT,CATSVKGDRENRDTQYF
TRBV7-8,.,TRBJ2-7,TRBD2,TGTGCCAGCAGCATAACTAGCGGGGGGCCCTCCTACGAGCAGTACTTC,CASSITSGGPSYEQYF
TRBV29-1,.,TRBJ1-1,.,TGCAGCGTGACTCTCTCAGGGTCGGGGAACACTGAAGCTTTCTTT,CSVTLSGSGNTEAFF
TRBV28,.,TRBJ2-3,TRBD2,TGTGCCAGCAGTCCTCCCGGGACTAGTTTTGACACAGATACGCAGTATTTT,CASSPPGTSFDTDTQYF
TRBV30,.,TRBJ2-7,.,TGTGCCCTCGGACGGGGCTACGAGCAGTACTTC,CALGRGYEQYF
TRBV6-2/TRBV6-3,.,TRBJ2-7,TRBD1,TGTGCCAGCAGTTACTCTCGCGGGACAGGGGACTACGAGCAGTACTTC,CASSYSRGTGDYEQYF
TRBV6-5,.,TRBJ2-4,TRBD1,TGTGCCAGCAGTATACAGGGGGGTGGCAAAAACATTCAGTACTTC,CASSIQGGGKNIQYF
TRBV6-2/TRBV6-3,.,TRBJ1-2,TRBD1,TGTGCCAGCAGTGATACGGACAGGGTGAACTATGGCTACACCTTC,CASSDTDRVNYGYTF
TRBV10-3,.,TRBJ1-1,TRBD1,TGTGCCATCAGTATACAGGGGGAGAACACTGAAGCTTTCTTT,CAISIQGENTEAFF
TRBV7-8,.,TRBJ2-7,TRBD1,TGTGCCAGCAGCCGACAGGGCGGTATGGACGAGCAGTACTTC,CASSRQGGMDEQYF
TRBV7-9,.,TRBJ2-1,.,TGTGCCAGCAGCTTACAGGCTAAGGATTACAATGAGCAGTTCTTC,CASSLQAKDYNEQFF
TRBV7-6,.,TRBJ1-1,.,TGTGCCAGCAGCTTAGGATACCAGGCTGAAGCTTTCTTT,CASSLGYQAEAFF
TRBV6-1,.,TRBJ2-3,TRBD2,TGTGCCAGCAGTGGCCCTCATAGCGGGAGTAGGTATACGCAGTATTTT,CASSGPHSGSRYTQYF
TRBV6-2/TRBV6-3,.,TRBJ1-2,.,TGTGCCAGCAGTCGGAAAGGGGGCTATGGCTACACCTTC,CASSRKGGYGYTF
TRBV7-8,.,TRBJ2-7,.,TGTGCCAGCAGCCCGGTGACTTTGGACGAGCAGTACTTC,CASSPVTLDEQYF
TRBV10-3,.,TRBJ2-3,TRBD2,TGTGCCACGGGGGGGATAGCAGATACGCAGTATTTT,CATGGIADTQYF
TRBV11-2,.,TRBJ2-1,TRBD1,TGTGCCAGCAGCTTAGTAGGGGGCCTAGGATACAATGAGCAGTTCTTC,CASSLVGGLGYNEQFF
TRBV7-2,.,TRBJ2-6,.,TGTGCCAGCAGCCAAAGGTCGCAGGCCATCTCTGGGGCCAACGTCCTGACTTTC,CASSQRSQAISGANVLTF
TRBV18,.,TRBJ1-1,.,TGTGCCAGCTCACCCTCAGGGAACACTGAAGCTTTCTTT,CASSPSGNTEAFF
TRBV10-1,.,TRBJ2-7,.,TGCGCCAGCAGTGAGACGAGAATATCCTACGAGCAGTACTTC,CASSETRISYEQYF
TRBV19,.,TRBJ1-4,.,TGTGCCACGCAGGCTTATGCAACTAATGAAAAACTGTTTTTT,CATQAYATNEKLFF
TRBV23-1,.,TRBJ1-6,TRBD1,TGCGCCAGCAGTCCGAAGTGGACAGGAATGAACTATAATTCACCCCTCCACTTT,CASSPKWTGMNYNSPLHF
TRBV4-1,.,TRBJ1-2,.,TGCGCCAGCAGCCAAGTTCCTGGGGCAGCCCTCTATGGCTACACCTTC,CASSQVPGAALYGYTF
TRBV27,.,TRBJ2-1,.,TGTGCCAGCAGTTTGAGTGGGCTGCACAATGAGCAGTTCTTC,CASSLSGLHNEQFF
TRBV7-2,.,TRBJ2-7,TRBD1,TGTGCCAGCAGCTTAGGGGGACAGGGGCCCTACGAGCAGTACTTC,CASSLGGQGPYEQYF
TRBV28,.,TRBJ1-5,.,TGTGCCAGCGGGGGAGGAGTTCAGCCCCAGCATTTT,CASGGGVQPQHF